What follows are 15 T cell receptor beta chains derived from one specimen sequenced in a study of blood T cell repertoires in COVID-19. This table comes from immunoSEQ multiplex PCR, and its TCRdb copy is limited to in-frame clones, with some not included. The sample lists around 80,000 clones, around 86% occurring once. The source material was peripheral blood. The receptor source for this set is an elderly man with active or convalescent COVID-19.

V and J are TRBV6-1 and TRBJ2-4, with TRBD1 matching over 9 bases. CDR1 is MNHNS and CDR2 is SASEGT in the germline V gene. The CDR3 has 14 residues. Trimming cost V 2 bases and J 7 bases; bases outside gene matches: 3. CDR3 in amino acids: CASSEIGTGNIQYF. The CDR3 coding sequence is TGTGCCAGCAGTGAAATCGGGACAGGGAACATTCAGTACTTC.

The CDR3 loop reads CASSLFQRSQETQYF. The CDR3 bases are TGCGCCAGCAGCTTGTTTCAGCGTTCCCAAGAGACCCAGTACTTC. The genes are TRBV5-1 and TRBJ2-5; D is unresolved. CDR3 length: 15 residues. Germline assignment: CDR1 SGHRS and CDR2 YFSETQ. Trimming shortened V by 1 base and J by 1 base, and 11 bases separated the two germline ends.

V gene TRBV2 combines with J gene TRBJ1-5; D unresolved. The length of the CDR3 is 15 residues. V lost 2 bases, J lost 9 bases, and 17 bases lay in between. The V gene's germline CDR1 is SNHLY and CDR2 FYNNEI. The CDR3 reads CASSERGTSGRPQHF. The CDR3 DNA reads TGTGCCAGCAGTGAACGGGGTACAAGTGGCAGGCCCCAGCATTTT.

The chain joins TRBV5-4 to TRBJ2-3, with D perhaps matching TRBD2 (5 bases). This CDR3 contains 14 residues. Germline CDR1 SGHNT, CDR2 YYREEE (reference sequence). V was trimmed by 2 bases and J by 4 bases, leaving 11 bases between them. The CDR3 DNA reads as TGTGCCAGCAGCTTAAGCGGTGGGGCAGATACGCAGTATTTT. Translated: CASSLSGGADTQYF.

The chain has TRBV25-1 and TRBJ1-2, with TRBD1 matching 10 bases. The CDR3 has 13 amino acids. Germline V gene sequence: CDR1 MGHDK, CDR2 SYGVNS. Unmatched junction bases numbered 7, after V lost 8 bases and J lost 7 bases. CDR3 sequence: CASASTGGTGYTF. Written as DNA, the CDR3 is TGTGCCAGCGCCTCGACAGGGGGCACTGGCTACACCTTC.

The chain employs TRBV10-1 and TRBJ1-3; TRBD1 agrees at 9 bases. This CDR3 is built from 16 residues. Germline loops: CDR1 WNHNN, CDR2 SYGVQD (reference sequence). Trimming removed 0 bases from V and 5 bases from J; junction bases left unmatched: 5. DNA for the CDR3: TGCGCCAGCAGTGAGTCTTTGGGACAGGGAAGAAACACCATATATTTT. The encoded protein is CASSESLGQGRNTIYF.

The CDR3 region has the DNA TGTGCCAGCAGTTTGTGGACAGGGCGGGACATTCAGTACTTC. Amino acid sequence: CASSLWTGRDIQYF. J is TRBJ2-4 and V is TRBV6-6; the match to TRBD1 covers 8 bases. Germline V gene lookup returns CDR1 MNHNY and CDR2 SVGAGI (reference sequence). J lost 8 bases, V lost 4 bases, and 7 bases had no gene match. This CDR3 spans 14 amino acids.

V gene TRBV6-2 or TRBV6-3 combines with J gene TRBJ2-1; 11 nucleotides match TRBD1. This CDR3 comprises 15 residues. V gave up 4 bases and J gave up 3 bases; unmatched junction bases: 2. The germline V gene encodes CDR1 MNHEY and CDR2 SVGEGT. CDR3 protein: CASSSGTGGYNEQFF. CDR3 sequence (DNA): TGTGCCAGCAGTTCCGGGACAGGGGGCTACAATGAGCAGTTCTTC.

This sequence joins TRBV7-9 and TRBJ1-5; weak D call: TRBD1 (5 bases). CDR3 length: 18 residues. Looked up from germline, CDR1 is SEHNR and CDR2 is FQNEAQ (reference sequence). V was trimmed by 4 bases and J by 6 bases, leaving 25 bases between them. CDR3 sequence: CASSSSGGEIMRVQPQHF. CDR3 DNA: TGTGCCAGCAGCTCCAGCGGAGGGGAGATCATGCGGGTTCAGCCCCAGCATTTT. The full variable domain, its missing parts supplied by reference TRBV7-9 and TRBJ1-5, is DTGVSQNPRHKITKRGQNVTFRCDPISEHNRLYWYRQTLGQGPEFLTYFQNEAQLEKSRLLSDRFSAERPKGSFSTLEIQRTEQGDSAMYLCASSSSGGEIMRVQPQHFGDGTRLSIL.

As for this clone: This same CDR3 is encoded by further DNA sequences in the sample. This chain joins TRBV19 and TRBJ1-5, with TRBD1 as a possible D gene (5 bases). Germline CDR1 LNHDA, CDR2 SQIVND (reference sequence). CDR3 length equals 13 residues. V dropped 4 bases and J dropped 4 bases, with 8 bases sitting between them. CDR3 region: CASSTQGNQPQHF. In DNA form, the CDR3 reads TGTGCCAGTAGTACGCAGGGAAATCAGCCCCAGCATTTT.

This clone was recorded only once. This sequence joins TRBV6-5 and TRBJ2-1, with 10 bases fitting TRBD2. This CDR3 has 15 amino acids. The V gene's germline CDR1 is MNHEY and CDR2 SVGAGI. J lost 5 bases, V lost 7 bases, and 8 bases had no gene match. CDR3 nucleotide sequence: TGTGCCAGCACCTCTGCGGGACTAGCGAACAATGAGCAGTTCTTC. Residues: CASTSAGLANNEQFF.

V is TRBV7-9 and J is TRBJ1-1; 8 bases align to TRBD1. The CDR3 spans 14 residues. Germline values: CDR1 SEHNR, CDR2 FQNEAQ (reference sequence). Unmatched junction bases numbered 5, after V lost 4 bases and J lost 4 bases. CDR3 DNA sequence: TGTGCCAGCAGCTCCCCGACAGGGGCCACTGAAGCTTTCTTT. This encodes CASSSPTGATEAFF.

The chain recombines TRBV4-1 with TRBJ2-1; 7 nucleotides align to TRBD2. The CDR3 length is 15 residues. CDR1 and CDR2 from the germline V gene are MGHRA and YSYEKL. V shed 9 bases, J shed 0 bases, and the junction held 8 bases outside the gene matches. The CDR3 loop is CASDSGSSSYNEQFF. The CDR3, as DNA: TGCGCCAGTGATAGCGGGTCAAGCTCCTACAATGAGCAGTTCTTC.

The chain carries TRBV4-1 and TRBJ2-1; TRBD2 aligns across 9 bases. Germline values: CDR1 MGHRA, CDR2 YSYEKL. With V trimmed by 4 bases and J by 7 bases, 11 bases remained unmatched. This CDR3 has 16 amino acids. Here the CDR3 DNA reads TGCGCCAGCAGCCGCCTTAGGGCGGGAGGGCTTAATGAGCAGTTCTTC. Translated, it gives CASSRLRAGGLNEQFF.

The CDR3 region is CASSPAPLAGVADTQYF. CDR3 nucleotides: TGTGCCAGTAGCCCCGCGCCCCTAGCGGGAGTTGCAGATACGCAGTATTTT. The chain links TRBV19 to TRBJ2-3, with 10 nucleotides matching TRBD2. The CDR3 covers 17 residues. CDR1 and CDR2 from the germline V gene are LNHDA and SQIVND (reference sequence). Trimming took 6 bases from V and 4 from J; bases not matched to a gene: 13.